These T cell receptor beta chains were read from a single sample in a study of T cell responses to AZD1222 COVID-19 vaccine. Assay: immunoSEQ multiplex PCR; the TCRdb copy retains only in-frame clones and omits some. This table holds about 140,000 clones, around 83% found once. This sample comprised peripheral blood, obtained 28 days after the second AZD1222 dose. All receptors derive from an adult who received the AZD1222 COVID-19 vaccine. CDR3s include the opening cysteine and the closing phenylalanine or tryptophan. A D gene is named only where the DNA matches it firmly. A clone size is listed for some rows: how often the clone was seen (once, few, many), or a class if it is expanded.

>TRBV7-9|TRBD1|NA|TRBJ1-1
CASSLGQGATEAFF
TGTGCCAGCAGCCTAGGACAGGGGGCGACTGAAGCTTTCTTT
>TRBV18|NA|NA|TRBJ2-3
CASSPGGGGTDTQYF
TGTGCCAGCTCACCGGGGGGAGGAGGCACAGATACGCAGTATTTT
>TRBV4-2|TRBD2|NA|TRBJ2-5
CASSLGTSGGFQETQYF
TGTGCCAGCAGCCTCGGGACTAGCGGGGGGTTCCAAGAGACCCAGTACTTC
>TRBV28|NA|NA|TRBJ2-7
CASSRRGGREQYF
TGTGCCAGCAGTCGAAGGGGGGGTCGGGAGCAGTACTTC
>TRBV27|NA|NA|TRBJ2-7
CASSETGTEQYF
TGTGCCAGCAGTGAAACAGGGACCGAGCAGTACTTC
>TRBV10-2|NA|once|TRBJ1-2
CASSDHGRQDSYTF
TGCGCCAGCAGTGACCACGGAAGACAGGATAGCTACACCTTC
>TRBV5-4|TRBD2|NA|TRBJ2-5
CASSLLTSGSGTQYF
TGTGCCAGCAGCTTGTTGACTAGCGGGAGTGGGACCCAGTACTTC
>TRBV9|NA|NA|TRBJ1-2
CASSVEGQTNYGYTF
TGTGCCAGCAGCGTAGAGGGGCAGACTAACTATGGCTACACCTTC
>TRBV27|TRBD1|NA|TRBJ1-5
CASSLYWDSTGQPQHF
TGTGCCAGCAGTCTCTATTGGGACAGCACGGGACAGCCCCAGCATTTT
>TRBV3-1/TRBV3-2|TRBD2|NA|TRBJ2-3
CASSPIAGGTDTQYF
TGTGCCAGCAGCCCCATAGCGGGAGGCACAGATACGCAGTATTTT
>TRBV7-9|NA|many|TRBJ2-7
CASSPLGTEAYEQYF
TGTGCCAGCAGCCCCTTAGGGACCGAAGCCTACGAGCAGTACTTC
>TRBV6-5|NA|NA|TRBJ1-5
CASFQGANYVSPQHF
TGTGCCAGCTTCCAGGGTGCCAATTACGTTAGCCCCCAGCATTTT
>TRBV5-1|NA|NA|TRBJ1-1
CASSLEGAGTEAFF
TGCGCCAGCAGCTTGGAGGGCGCGGGCACTGAAGCTTTCTTT
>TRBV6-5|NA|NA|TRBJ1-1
CASSLGSNTEAFF
TGTGCCAGCAGTTTAGGATCGAACACTGAAGCTTTCTTT
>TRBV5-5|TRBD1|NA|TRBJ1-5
CASSLTNNRGKPQHF
TGTGCCAGCAGCTTGACGAATAACAGGGGAAAGCCCCAGCATTTT
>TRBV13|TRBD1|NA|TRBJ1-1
CASSLRQGWAEAFF
TGTGCCAGCAGCCTCCGACAGGGGTGGGCTGAAGCTTTCTTT
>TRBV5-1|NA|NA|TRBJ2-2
CASSLETGELFF
TGCGCCAGCAGCTTGGAAACCGGGGAGCTGTTTTTT
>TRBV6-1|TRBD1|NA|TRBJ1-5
CASSPGQGSQPQHF
TGTGCCAGCAGTCCGGGACAGGGAAGTCAGCCCCAGCATTTT
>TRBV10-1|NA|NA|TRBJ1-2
CASSPAVDYGYTF
TGCGCCAGCAGCCCCGCGGTGGACTATGGCTACACCTTC
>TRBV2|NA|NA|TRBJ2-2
CASSPDPRTGELFF
TGTGCCAGCAGTCCGGACCCGCGGACCGGGGAGCTGTTTTTT
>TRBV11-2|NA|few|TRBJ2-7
CASSTQRDYEQYF
TGTGCCAGCAGCACACAGAGGGACTACGAGCAGTACTTC
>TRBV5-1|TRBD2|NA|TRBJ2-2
CASRPPSSGTTGELFF
TGCGCCAGCAGGCCCCCCTCTAGCGGGACAACCGGGGAGCTGTTTTTT
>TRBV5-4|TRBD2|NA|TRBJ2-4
CASSLEAGAENIQYF
TGTGCCAGCAGCTTGGAGGCGGGAGCCGAAAACATTCAGTACTTC
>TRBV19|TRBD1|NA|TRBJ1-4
CASSMGLTGGSEKLFF
TGTGCCAGTAGTATGGGTCTGACAGGGGGCTCCGAAAAACTGTTTTTT
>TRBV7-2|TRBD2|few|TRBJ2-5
CASSLVVGGETQYF
TGTGCCAGCAGCTTAGTTGTGGGAGGGGAGACCCAGTACTTC
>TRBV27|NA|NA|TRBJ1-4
CASSFGQVDEKLFF
TGTGCCAGCAGTTTCGGCCAGGTTGATGAAAAACTGTTTTTT
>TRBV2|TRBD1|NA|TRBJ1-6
CASSVIRDRVESPLHF
TGTGCCAGCAGTGTCATCCGGGACAGGGTCGAATCACCCCTCCACTTT
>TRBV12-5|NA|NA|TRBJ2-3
CASGLKRTDTQYF
TGTGCTAGTGGCCTGAAGCGCACAGATACGCAGTATTTT
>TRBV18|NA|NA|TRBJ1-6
CASSPPRGAVGNSPLHF
TGTGCCAGCTCACCACCGCGAGGGGCTGTGGGTAATTCACCCCTCCACTTT
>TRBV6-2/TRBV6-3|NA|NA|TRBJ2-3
CASSSLWGDTQYF
TGTGCCAGCAGTTCCCTCTGGGGTGATACGCAGTATTTT
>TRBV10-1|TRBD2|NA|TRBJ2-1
CASSESQGGNYNEQFF
TGCGCCAGCAGTGAGTCTCAGGGAGGGAACTACAATGAGCAGTTCTTC
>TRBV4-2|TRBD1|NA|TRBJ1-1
CASSHAYGQVAEAFF
TGTGCCAGCAGCCATGCCTACGGACAGGTCGCTGAAGCTTTCTTT
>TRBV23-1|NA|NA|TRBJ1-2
CASSQSWRIYGYTF
TGCGCCAGCAGTCAATCTTGGAGAATCTATGGCTACACCTTC
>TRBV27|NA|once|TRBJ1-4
CASRTLGRGWNEKLFF
TGTGCCAGCAGGACCCTAGGGAGGGGATGGAATGAAAAACTGTTTTTT
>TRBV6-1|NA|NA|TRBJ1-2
CASSAGQALINYGYTF
TGTGCCAGCAGTGCTGGGCAGGCCCTAATTAACTATGGCTACACCTTC
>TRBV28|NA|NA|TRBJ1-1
CASSLSGDTEAFF
TGTGCCAGCAGTTTATCAGGAGACACTGAAGCTTTCTTT
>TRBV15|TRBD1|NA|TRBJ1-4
CATSRVLTGTDEKLFF
TGTGCCACCAGCAGAGTGTTGACAGGGACGGATGAAAAACTGTTTTTT
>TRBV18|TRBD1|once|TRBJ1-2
CASSPSGQGDYTF
TGTGCCAGCTCACCCTCCGGACAGGGTGACTACACCTTC
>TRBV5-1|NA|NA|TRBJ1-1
CASSLSPTEAFF
TGCGCCAGCAGCTTGAGCCCCACTGAAGCTTTCTTT
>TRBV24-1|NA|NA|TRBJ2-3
CATSDFSRGTDTQYF
TGTGCCACCAGTGATTTTAGCAGAGGCACAGATACGCAGTATTTT
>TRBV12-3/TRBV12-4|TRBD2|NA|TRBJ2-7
CASKLAGDEQYF
TGTGCCAGCAAACTAGCGGGGGACGAGCAGTACTTC
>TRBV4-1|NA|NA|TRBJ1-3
CASSQDHVFPGNTIYF
TGCGCCAGCAGCCAAGATCACGTGTTTCCGGGAAACACCATATATTTT
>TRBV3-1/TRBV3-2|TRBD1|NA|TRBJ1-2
CASSRGQGATLYGYTF
TGTGCCAGCAGCCGAGGACAGGGGGCAACCCTCTATGGCTACACCTTC
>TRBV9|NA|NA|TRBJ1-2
CASNPHGNYGYTF
TGTGCCAGCAACCCCCATGGGAACTATGGCTACACCTTC
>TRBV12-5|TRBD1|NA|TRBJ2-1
CASGTGQYNEQFF
TGTGCTAGTGGAACGGGACAGTACAATGAGCAGTTCTTC
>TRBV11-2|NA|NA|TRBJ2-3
CASSLESIISTDTQYF
TGTGCCAGCAGCTTAGAATCAATCATTAGCACAGATACGCAGTATTTT
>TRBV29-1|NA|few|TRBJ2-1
CSVVDVGRGYNEQFF
TGCAGCGTTGTGGACGTAGGCCGCGGTTACAATGAGCAGTTCTTC
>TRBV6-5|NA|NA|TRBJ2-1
CASSYSLARGRNEQFF
TGTGCCAGCAGTTACTCATTGGCAAGGGGGAGGAATGAGCAGTTCTTC
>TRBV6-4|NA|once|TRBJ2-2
CASLDRGAGTGELFF
TGTGCCAGCCTCGATAGGGGGGCGGGCACCGGGGAGCTGTTTTTT
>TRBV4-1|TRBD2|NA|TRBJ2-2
CASSPLAGGPLGPGELFF
TGCGCCAGCAGCCCCCTAGCGGGGGGCCCCCTGGGGCCCGGGGAGCTGTTTTTT
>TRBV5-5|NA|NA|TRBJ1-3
CASSPGPGQRDTIYF
TGTGCCAGCAGCCCGGGCCCCGGGCAGAGAGACACCATATATTTT
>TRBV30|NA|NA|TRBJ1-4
CAWNRGLREKLFF
TGTGCCTGGAATCGGGGTCTTCGGGAAAAACTGTTTTTT
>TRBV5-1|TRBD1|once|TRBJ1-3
CASSGDSYSGNTIYF
TGCGCCAGCAGCGGGGACAGCTACTCTGGAAACACCATATATTTT
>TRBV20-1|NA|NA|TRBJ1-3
CSASIFGNTIYF
TGCAGTGCTAGTATTTTTGGAAACACCATATATTTT